The 4 T cell receptor beta chains reported below all come from one sample, sequenced in a study of T cell changes during pregnancy in multiple sclerosis. Sequencing was performed with immunoSEQ multiplex PCR; in TCRdb, only in-frame clones are kept and a portion is missing. Among 90,000 to 130,000 clones, 92% were seen once, and the ten largest hold 1.5%. This sample comprised peripheral blood, obtained in the third trimester of pregnancy. The receptor source for this set is a female donor with multiple sclerosis, enrolled in a pregnancy study.

The CDR3 protein is CASSLSASHTQYF. The DNA for the CDR3 is TGTGCCAGCAGCTTATCGGCTAGTCACACGCAGTATTTT. The rearrangement joins TRBV7-3 to TRBJ2-3; D is undetermined. The germline V gene encodes CDR1 SGHTA and CDR2 FQGTGA. There are 13 residues in the CDR3. Trimming pared 2 bases from V and 9 bases from J, leaving 12 bases between. The full variable domain, completed using reference TRBV7-3 and TRBJ2-3, is GAGVSQTPSNKVTEKGKYVELRCDPISGHTALYWYRQSLGQGPEFLIYFQGTGAADDSGLPNDRFFAVRPEGSVSTLKIQRTERGDSAVYLCASSLSASHTQYFGPGTRLTVL.

V gene TRBV5-1 combines with J gene TRBJ1-1; 8 bases map to TRBD1. The germline CDR1 and CDR2 sequences are SGHRS and YFSETQ. The V and J ends lost 1 base and 1 base, in that order; junction bases with no gene match: 6. The CDR3 is 16 amino acids. The CDR3 loop is CASSLFPGQGNTEAFF. For the CDR3, the DNA is TGCGCCAGCAGCTTGTTCCCAGGACAGGGGAACACTGAAGCTTTCTTT. Looking up the rest from reference TRBV5-1 and TRBJ1-1 gives the full variable domain: KAGVTQTPRYLIKTRGQQVTLSCSPISGHRSVSWYQQTPGQGLQFLFEYFSETQRNKGNFPGRFSGRQFSNSRSEMNVSTLELGDSALYLCASSLFPGQGNTEAFFGQGTRLTVV.

The V and J genes are TRBV7-8 and TRBJ2-7; D possibly corresponds to TRBD1 (5 bases). The V gene lost 5 bases and the J gene lost 4 bases, with 15 bases spanning the gap. The CDR3 covers 14 residues. The germline V gene has CDR1 SGHVS and CDR2 FQNEAQ. The CDR3 DNA follows: TGTGCCAGCAGCAGCCAGGGTTTCCCGTACGAGCAGTACTTC. This translates into CASSSQGFPYEQYF.

The rearrangement joins TRBV5-1 to TRBJ1-2; possibly TRBD1 for D (5 bases). CDR3 size: 14 residues. Germline lookup yields CDR1 SGHRS and CDR2 YFSETQ. The V gene lost 1 base and the J gene lost 4 bases, with 11 bases spanning the gap. CDR3 sequence (DNA): TGCGCCAGCAGCTTGTTGGACACTTCCTATGGCTACACCTTC. It encodes CASSLLDTSYGYTF.